Presented here are 3 T cell receptor beta chains from one specimen sequenced in a study of cytomegalovirus exposure and HLA in healthy donors. Primers for the PCR totalled 60 Vbeta and 13 Jbeta. Data came from immunoSEQ multiplex PCR; TCRdb stores just in-frame clones and leaves some out. The data show 75,000 to 95,000 clones, with roughly three fifths seen just once and about 6.7% held by the top ten. Sequencing was done on a sample of PBMCs. The receptors here all came from a young woman in good health and CMV-seronegative.

This clone appeared a single time. V usage is TRBV5-6 and J usage is TRBJ2-5, with unresolved D. Trimming cost V 0 bases and J 5 bases, with 14 bases left between them. The CDR3 is 15 residues long. From germline, CDR1 is SGHDT and CDR2 YYEEEE. This CDR3 reads CASSLDPFGRETQYF. For the CDR3, the DNA is TGTGCCAGCAGCTTGGACCCCTTTGGCAGGGAGACCCAGTACTTC. Drawing the rest from reference TRBV5-6 and TRBJ2-5, the complete variable domain is DAGVTQSPTHLIKTRGQQVTLRCSPKSGHDTVSWYQQALGQGPQFIFQYYEEEERQRGNFPDRFSGHQFPNYSSELNVNALLLGDSALYLCASSLDPFGRETQYFGPGTRLLVL.

The chain couples TRBV10-3 to TRBJ1-5, with D unclear. The V and J ends lost 8 bases and 6 bases respectively, with 14 bases between them. Germline loops: CDR1 ENHRY, CDR2 SYGVKD. CDR3 size: 13 residues. The CDR3 loop reads CAIQSQAPQPQHF. CDR3 in DNA: TGTGCCATCCAATCGCAGGCTCCTCAGCCCCAGCATTTT.

V is TRBV6-5 and J is TRBJ1-5; D is possibly TRBD1 (6 bases). The CDR3 loop spans 15 amino acids. The germline V gene encodes CDR1 MNHEY and CDR2 SVGAGI. Trimming cost V 5 bases and J 1 base, with 12 bases left between them. In DNA form, the CDR3 reads TGTGCCAGCAGTCCAGGACAGCCAAGCAATCAGCCCCAGCATTTT. It translates to CASSPGQPSNQPQHF.